Included here is one T cell receptor (beta chain) sequence, with context. As yet, its antigen is unknown. This entry is derived from a study of long-term antiretroviral therapy in people with HIV. Study results and limitations: Controls showed broader CDR3 length ranges than did the HIV repertoires. Relative to transplant donor controls, diversity remained lower despite increasing after ART.

Germline CDR1 is SQVTM and CDR2 is ANQGSEA. Trimming at V came to 8 bases and at J to 5 bases, leaving 13 bases not matched to a gene. This CDR3 is built from 14 residues. Version v3.0 of the immunoSEQ assay was performed at survey level. Sequenced by immunoSEQ multiplex PCR; TCRdb stores in-frame clones only, minus some. The sample has about 19,000 clones, more than 65% seen once; the top ten hold under 8%. The chain employs TRBV29-1 and TRBJ2-7; 9 positions agree with TRBD1. This TCR came from a man aged 18 to 35 with HIV. Sequencing used unsorted PBMCs, obtained at the start of antiretroviral therapy, before treatment. For the CDR3, the DNA is TGCAGCTCCCCCCGGGACAGGGTCCGTGACGAGCAGTACTTC. It specifies CSSPRDRVRDEQYF.